The present T cell receptor (beta chain) was sequenced within a study of cytotoxic CD8 clonotypes in ibrutinib-treated CLL. The CDR3 is 13 residues long. Trimming took off 1 base at V and 10 bases at J, with 14 bases between the two ends. Germline CDR1 is GTSNPN and CDR2 is SVGIG (reference sequence). This clone was seen only a few times. Measured with immunoSEQ multiplex PCR; TCRdb has only the in-frame clones, and not every one. Altogether fewer than 85,000 clones are present, about 76% being singletons, with the ten largest covering 4.8%. J is TRBJ2-1 and V is TRBV30; unclear D gene. The sequence derives from a human donor with chronic lymphocytic leukemia. This specimen was PBMCs, taken after 12 months of ibrutinib treatment. CDR3 sequence reads: CAWSGVSSGEQFF. The CDR3 DNA reads as TGTGCCTGGAGTGGGGTCTCTAGTGGGGAGCAGTTCTTC.